Below are 22 T cell receptor beta chains sequenced from a single sample in a study of T-cell reconstitution after alpha-beta-depleted transplantation in children. The TCRbeta library was prepared with unique molecular identifiers. TCRdb fed the PCR reads into MiXCR, producing one record per CDR3 protein. In the table there are roughly 300,000 distinct CDR3 sequences, over 8% of which are singletons. The sample was PBMCs from the stem cell graft donor, taken from the stem cell graft. The source is a human donor who donated a stem cell graft to a child with SCID.

This rearrangement joins TRBV7-6 to TRBJ1-1; a weak D match, TRBD1 (6 bases). Trimming removed 0 bases from V and 6 bases from J, with 14 bases in between. This CDR3 is built from 15 residues. Germline V CDR1 and CDR2: SGHVS, FNYEAQ. Written as DNA, the CDR3 is TGTGCCAGCAGCTTAGCGCTGGGGAGGGGGGCTGAAGCTTTCTTT. Residues: CASSLALGRGAEAFF.

This clonotype has only a few counts. This chain links TRBV3-1 with TRBJ2-1, with D unresolved. This CDR3 is 13 amino acids long. Trimming pared 4 bases from V and 9 bases from J, leaving 13 bases between. Looked up from germline, CDR1 is LGHDT and CDR2 is YNNKEL (reference sequence). The CDR3 DNA reads TGTGCCAGCAGCCTCAATGTCCGGGCTGAGCAGTTCTTC. Protein product: CASSLNVRAEQFF.

The V gene is TRBV7-3, the J gene TRBJ1-6; D perhaps matches TRBD1 (5 bases). Germline V gives CDR1 SGHTA, CDR2 FQGTGA. This CDR3 region has 14 residues. Trimming took 5 bases from V and 8 from J, leaving 13 bases between them. The CDR3 nucleotides read TGTGCCAGCAGCCGGGACGCTCTTCATTCACCCCTCCACTTT. It specifies CASSRDALHSPLHF.

The table lists this clonotype with a few counts. The genes are TRBV5-5 and TRBJ2-2; unclear D gene. V lost 2 bases and J 2 bases, leaving 19 bases between the germline ends. Looked up from germline, CDR1 is SGHKS and CDR2 is YYEKEE (reference sequence). The CDR3 loop spans 18 amino acids. This CDR3 is CASSFPYTGGDNTGELFF. DNA for the CDR3: TGTGCCAGCAGCTTCCCATACACCGGTGGAGACAACACCGGGGAGCTGTTTTTT.

This clonotype has a handful of counts. The DNA of the CDR3 is TGTGCCACCAGCAGAGTTCGCGGGTTCAATCAGCCCCAGCATTTT. As protein: CATSRVRGFNQPQHF. The V call is TRBV15, the J call TRBJ1-5; D is unclear. Germline CDR1 reads LNHNV; CDR2 reads YYDKDF (reference sequence). CDR3 length: 15 residues. The V end was cut by 1 base, the J end by 3 bases, with 10 bases between.

DNA for the CDR3: TGTGCCATGGGCCCCGGGCGCCTCTGCGGAGAGACCCAGTACTTC. Translated: CAMGPGRLCGETQYF. The chain combines TRBV7-9 with TRBJ2-5, with D unresolved. Trimming pared 10 bases from V and 4 bases from J, leaving 22 bases between. Germline-derived CDR1 and CDR2 are SEHNR and FQNEAQ (reference sequence). The CDR3 is 15 amino acids.

The chain employs TRBV28 and TRBJ2-6; 10 bases fit TRBD1. V lost 8 bases and J lost 3; bases outside the gene matches: 7. Germline CDR1 is MDHEN and CDR2 is SYDVKM. CDR3 length equals 16 residues. The CDR3 region is CASRRQGADGANVLTF. In nucleotides, the CDR3 is TGTGCCAGCCGAAGACAGGGGGCGGATGGGGCCAACGTCCTGACTTTC. Supplemented by reference TRBV28 and TRBJ2-6, the full variable domain reads DVKVTQSSRYLVKRTGEKVFLECVQDMDHENMFWYRQDPGLGLRLIYFSYDVKMKEKGDIPEGYSVSREKKERFSLILESASTNQTSMYLCASRRQGADGANVLTFGAGSRLTVL.

The chain has TRBV24-1 and TRBJ2-7, with 9 bases identical to TRBD2. Germline loops: CDR1 KGHDR, CDR2 SFDVKD. This CDR3 comprises 16 residues. Losses at the gene ends were 5 bases for V and 7 bases for J; bases not matched to a gene: 14. As DNA, the CDR3 is TGTGCCACCAGTGGTCAAGTGGCGGGGGGGCATCGGGAGCAGTACTTC. Residues: CATSGQVAGGHREQYF.

This clonotype came up a few times. This rearrangement joins TRBV16 to TRBJ2-7; no reliable D call. CDR3 length equals 14 residues. Trimming took off 0 bases at V and 1 base at J, with 7 bases between the two ends. The V gene's germline CDR1 is KGHSY and CDR2 FQNENV. The CDR3 nucleotides read TGTGCCAGCAGCCAATCGGCCCCTTCCTACGAGCAGTACTTC. Its protein product is CASSQSAPSYEQYF.

This clonotype was counted between two and nine times. At one of its ends the junction is not consistent with the germline gene, which may arise from a read error. The V and J genes are TRBV12-3 or TRBV12-4 and TRBJ2-5, with D possibly matching TRBD2 (6 bases). The CDR3 has 12 residues. The CDR3 reads CASSLPGRGMSF. In DNA form, the CDR3 reads TGTGCCAGCAGTTTACCTGGCCGGGGGATGAGCTTC.

At least ten counts were recorded for this clonotype. The gene calls are TRBV12-3 or TRBV12-4 and TRBJ2-4, with 7 bases lining up with TRBD1. Losses at the gene ends were 4 bases for V and 1 base for J; bases not matched to a gene: 7. CDR3 size: 16 residues. In nucleotides, the CDR3 is TGTGCCAGCAGTTCAAAGGGGGCGCAGGCCAAAAACATTCAGTACTTC. It encodes CASSSKGAQAKNIQYF.

The sample holds many counts of this clonotype. The chain combines TRBV29-1 with TRBJ1-2; TRBD1 is a possible D gene (6 bases). CDR3 length: 15 amino acids. V was pared by 2 bases and J by 2 bases, with 15 bases between. The V gene's germline CDR1 is SQVTM and CDR2 ANQGSEA. In DNA, the CDR3 is TGCAGCGTTGAAATGCTGGGACAAAGAAACTATGGCTACACCTTC. Its protein is CSVEMLGQRNYGYTF. The full variable domain, its missing parts supplied by reference TRBV29-1 and TRBJ1-2, is SAVISQKPSRDICQRGTSLTIQCQVDSQVTMMFWYRQQPGQSLTLIATANQGSEATYESGFVIDKFPISRPNLTFSTLTVSNMSPEDSSIYLCSVEMLGQRNYGYTFGSGTRLTVV.

The chain recombines TRBV15 with TRBJ2-7, with 9 nucleotides matching TRBD1. The germline gives CDR1 LNHNV, CDR2 YYDKDF (reference sequence). With 4 bases clipped from V and 3 bases from J, the junction kept 10 bases outside the gene matches. The CDR3 is 16 residues long. CDR3 region: CATSKISPTGGYEQYF. The CDR3 DNA reads TGTGCCACCAGCAAAATAAGTCCGACAGGGGGCTACGAGCAGTACTTC.

V gene TRBV5-5 combines with J gene TRBJ2-1; 8 bases fit TRBD2. Trimming took 0 bases from V and 7 from J; bases not matched to a gene: 9. There are 16 residues in the CDR3. The germline gives CDR1 SGHKS, CDR2 YYEKEE (reference sequence). Here the CDR3 reads CASSLDWRGAKNEQFF. The CDR3 region has the DNA TGTGCCAGCAGCTTGGATTGGCGGGGGGCTAAAAATGAGCAGTTCTTC.

This clonotype was detected only a few times. The chain carries TRBV5-6 and TRBJ1-1; D is ambiguous. V was trimmed by 4 bases and J by 5 bases, leaving 12 bases between them. The V gene's germline CDR1 is SGHDT and CDR2 YYEEEE. This CDR3 is 13 amino acids long. CDR3 protein: CASSDPRGTEAFF. The CDR3 DNA reads as TGTGCCAGCAGCGACCCGAGAGGAACTGAAGCTTTCTTT.

The chain has TRBV20-1 and TRBJ2-7, with D maybe TRBD2 (6 bases). V shed 4 bases and J shed 0 bases, with 10 bases lying between them. Germline V CDR1 and CDR2: DFQATT, SNEGSKA (reference sequence). The length of the CDR3 is 13 residues. DNA for the CDR3: TGCAGTGCTAAGGACGGGAGCTCCTACGAGCAGTACTTC. As protein: CSAKDGSSYEQYF.

This clonotype was counted between two and nine times. J is TRBJ2-7 and V is TRBV9; either TRBD1 or TRBD2 may fit D (5 bases each). Trimming left V 3 bases short and J 5 bases short, with 18 bases between. The CDR3 loop spans 15 amino acids. Germline CDR1 SGDLS, CDR2 YYNGEE. CDR3 sequence (DNA): TGTGCCAGCAGCGAGACCAGGGACGGGGTCGACGAGCAGTACTTC. Translating gives CASSETRDGVDEQYF.

A few counts support this clonotype. The rearrangement links TRBV5-1 to TRBJ1-3; no reliable D call. The germline gives CDR1 SGHRS, CDR2 YFSETQ. The CDR3 is 15 amino acids. V was cut by 4 bases and J by 0 bases, with 11 bases left in between. The CDR3 here is CASSPDGFSGNTIYF. CDR3 DNA: TGCGCCAGCAGCCCGGACGGATTCTCTGGAAACACCATATATTTT.

The chain uses TRBV6-2 or TRBV6-3 and TRBJ2-3; the D gene is possibly TRBD2 (6 bases). CDR1 MNHEY and CDR2 SVGEGT come from the germline V gene. The germline V and J ends were trimmed by 6 bases and 1 base, with 17 bases remaining between them. The CDR3 spans 16 residues. For the CDR3, the DNA is TGTGCCAGCAGGTCCCCCGGGGGTCTTGGCACAGATACGCAGTATTTT. Protein product: CASRSPGGLGTDTQYF.

This clonotype was detected ten times or more. The chain combines TRBV27 with TRBJ1-1; D might be TRBD1 (5 bases). CDR1 is MNHEY, CDR2 SMNVEV, per germline (reference sequence). Trimming left V 8 bases short and J 11 bases short, with 18 bases between. The CDR3 spans 12 residues. The CDR3 sequence is CASSDLPGPAFF. The CDR3, as DNA: TGTGCCAGCTCTGACCTTCCGGGGCCGGCTTTCTTT.

This clonotype was detected many times. The chain recombines TRBV20-1 with TRBJ1-1, with 7 bases fitting TRBD1. V lost 6 bases and J lost 1; bases outside the gene matches: 8. The CDR3 contains 14 residues. Germline V gene lookup returns CDR1 DFQATT and CDR2 SNEGSKA (reference sequence). The CDR3 nucleotides are TGCAGTGCCCACCTCACAGGGGCGAACACTGAAGCTTTCTTT. Its protein product is CSAHLTGANTEAFF.

This rearrangement joins TRBV5-5 to TRBJ2-5, with TRBD2 matching over 10 bases. The CDR3 is made up of 16 amino acids. V lost 4 bases, J lost 5 bases, and 11 bases stayed unmatched. CDR1 SGHKS and CDR2 YYEKEE come from the germline V gene (reference sequence). Here the CDR3 reads CASSNDQRGGSETQYF. The CDR3 DNA reads TGTGCCAGCAGCAATGACCAGCGGGGGGGCTCGGAGACCCAGTACTTC.